This T cell receptor beta chain was captured in a study of cytomegalovirus exposure and HLA in healthy donors. J gave up 7 bases and V 2 bases, and 0 bases lay outside the gene matches. Germline CDR1 is GTSNPN and CDR2 is SVGIG (reference sequence). The CDR3 has 12 amino acids. The sample holds one count of this clone. Its antigen remains unidentified. Study-wide results and limits: It was reportedly the case that the classifier diagnosed cytomegalovirus status with high specificity and sensitivity. It has been reported that TCR beta sequences accurately predicted the HLA-A and HLA-B alleles of most subjects.

The study ran its PCR with 60 Vbeta and 13 Jbeta primers. Per the authors' pipeline: Counted up in a later analysis, unique TCR beta chains came to 65 million to 100 million, with around 11 million shared. Only in-frame clones appear in the TCRdb table, and some are missing; sequencing was by immunoSEQ multiplex PCR. The V and J calls and clone size come from that table; D and trimming were worked out from the DNA. The sample has over 110,000 clones, 78% seen once; the top ten hold around 2.5%. The sequencing sample was made of PBMCs. This TCR was recovered from a woman under 30 in good health and CMV-seropositive. The genes are TRBV30 and TRBJ2-1; TRBD2 matches at 9 bases. CDR3 bases: TGTGCCTGGAGTACTAGCGGGAATGAGCAGTTCTTC. It specifies CAWSTSGNEQFF.